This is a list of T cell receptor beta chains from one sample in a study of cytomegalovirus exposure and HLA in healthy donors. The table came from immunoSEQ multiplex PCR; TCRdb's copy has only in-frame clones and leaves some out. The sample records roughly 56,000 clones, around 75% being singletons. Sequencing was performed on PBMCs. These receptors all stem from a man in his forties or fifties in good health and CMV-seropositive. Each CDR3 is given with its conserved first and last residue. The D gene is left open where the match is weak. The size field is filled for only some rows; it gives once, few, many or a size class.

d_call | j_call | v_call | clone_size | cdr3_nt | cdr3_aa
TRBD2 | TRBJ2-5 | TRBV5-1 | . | TGCGTCAGCAGCTCCGCTATTAGCGGGGGGGCCGGAGAGACCCAGTACTTC | CVSSSAISGGAGETQYF
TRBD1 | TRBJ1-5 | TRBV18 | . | TGTGCCAGCTCACTTGACAGGGCCCGGGATCAGCCCCAGCATTTT | CASSLDRARDQPQHF
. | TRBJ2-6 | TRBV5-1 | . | TGCGCCAGCGGATCCCAGGGTGGTGGCTCTGGGGCCAACGTCCTGACTTTC | CASGSQGGGSGANVLTF
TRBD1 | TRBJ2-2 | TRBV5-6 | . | TGTGCCAGCAGCTTTTCTCAGGGGGCCGGGGAGCTGTTTTTT | CASSFSQGAGELFF
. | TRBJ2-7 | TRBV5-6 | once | TGTGCCAGCAGCTTGAAGGAGTACGAGCAGTACTTC | CASSLKEYEQYF
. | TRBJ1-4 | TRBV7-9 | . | TGTGCCAGCAGCGTAGTGGGCGCGGGGGAAAAACTGTTTTTT | CASSVVGAGEKLFF
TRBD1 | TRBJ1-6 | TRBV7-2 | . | TGTGCCAGCAGCCCCTTTAAAACCGGGACAGTGAGTTCACCCCTCCACTTT | CASSPFKTGTVSSPLHF
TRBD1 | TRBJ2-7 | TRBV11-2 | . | TGTGCCAGCATCTTACTCGGGACAGGGGGCCGGGGGGCGCCCTACGAGCAGTACTTC | CASILLGTGGRGAPYEQYF
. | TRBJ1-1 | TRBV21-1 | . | TGTGCCACTACCGGGGGGTGTAGCACTGAAGCTTTCTTT | CATTGGCSTEAFF
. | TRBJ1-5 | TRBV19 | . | TGTGCCAGTAGTATTCAGGGTCGGGATCAGCCCCAGCATTTT | CASSIQGRDQPQHF
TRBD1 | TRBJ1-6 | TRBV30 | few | TGTGCCTGGAGTCCACAGAGGGACAGGACGTACGCACCCCTCCACTTT | CAWSPQRDRTYAPLHF
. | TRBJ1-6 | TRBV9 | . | TGTGCCAGCAGCGTAGGGAGCAGGGCGTATAATTCACCCCTCCACTTT | CASSVGSRAYNSPLHF
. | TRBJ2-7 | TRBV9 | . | TGTGCCAGCAGTCCCGAAGGACTCTCTTTTGGGGAGCAGTACTTC | CASSPEGLSFGEQYF
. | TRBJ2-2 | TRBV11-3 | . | TGTGCCAGCAGCTTAGGAGGAACGAACACCGGGGAGCTGTTTTTT | CASSLGGTNTGELFF
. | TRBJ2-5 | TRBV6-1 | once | TGTGCCAGCAGTGAAGCTGGGGGAGGTTACGAGACCCAGTACTTC | CASSEAGGGYETQYF
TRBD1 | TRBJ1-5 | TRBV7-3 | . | TGTGCCAGCAGCTTAACGGGTAGACAGGGGGCCAGTCAGCCCCAGCATTTT | CASSLTGRQGASQPQHF
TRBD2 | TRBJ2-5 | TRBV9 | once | TGTGCCAGCAGCCTCCACCCTGGGGGGAGCGGGGGTTACCAAGAGACCCAGTACTTC | CASSLHPGGSGGYQETQYF
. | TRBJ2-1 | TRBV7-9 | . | TGTGCCAGCAGACCAGGGTTTAGCTCCTACAATGAGCAGTTCTTC | CASRPGFSSYNEQFF
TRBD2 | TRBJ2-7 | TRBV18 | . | TGTGCCAGCTCAACCCTCGCGGGGGAGGGTCGTCCCTCCCCTTACTACGAGCAGTACTTC | CASSTLAGEGRPSPYYEQYF
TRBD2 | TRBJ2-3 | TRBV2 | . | TGTGCCAGTATAGCGGGAGGGCCGACAGATACGCAGTATTTT | CASIAGGPTDTQYF
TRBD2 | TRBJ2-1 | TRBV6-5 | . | TGTGCCAGCAGTTATAGACTAGCGGTGAACAATGAGCAGTTCTTC | CASSYRLAVNNEQFF
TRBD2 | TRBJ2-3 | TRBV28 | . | TGTGCCAGCAACGTAGCGGGAGGGCCGAGAGATACGCAGTATTTT | CASNVAGGPRDTQYF
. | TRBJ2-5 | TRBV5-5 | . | TGTGCCAGCAGCTTGGGACAGCGAGAGACCCAGTACTTC | CASSLGQRETQYF
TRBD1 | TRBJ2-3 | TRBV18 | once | TGTGCCAGCTCAACTACTACAGGGGCGAGAGATACGCAGTACTTT | CASSTTTGARDTQYF
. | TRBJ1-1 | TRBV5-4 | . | TGTGCCAGCAGCTACGGCGGGGGGGCAGACACTGAAGCTTTCTTT | CASSYGGGADTEAFF
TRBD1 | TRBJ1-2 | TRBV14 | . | TGTGCCAGCAGCCGACAGGGTGGTGGCTACACCTTC | CASSRQGGGYTF
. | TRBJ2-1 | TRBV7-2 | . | TGTGCCAGCAGCTCGGTGGCTGCGGGGGAGCAGTTCTTC | CASSSVAAGEQFF
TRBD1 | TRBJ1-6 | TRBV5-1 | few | TGCGCCAGCAAGGGACAGGCCTTAAGCTCCTATAATTCACCCCTCCACTTT | CASKGQALSSYNSPLHF
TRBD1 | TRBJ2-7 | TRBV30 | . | TGTGCCTGGAGTTGGGGGACAGGTTCCTACGAGCAGTACTTC | CAWSWGTGSYEQYF
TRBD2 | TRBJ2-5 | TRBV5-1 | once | TGCGCCAGCAGCCGGGCGAGCGGGGGTGAGACCCAGTACTTC | CASSRASGGETQYF
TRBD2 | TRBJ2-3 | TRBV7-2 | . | TGTGCCAGCAGCTTAGAGATCCTAGCGGGGGATACGCAGTATTTT | CASSLEILAGDTQYF
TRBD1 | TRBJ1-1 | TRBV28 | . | TGTGCCAGCAGCCGACCCGGATCCAGGGGGGAGGCTTTCTTT | CASSRPGSRGEAFF
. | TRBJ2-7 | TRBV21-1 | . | TGTGCCAGCAGCAAAGTTAAGTCGGGACATATCATCTCCTACGAGCAGTACTTC | CASSKVKSGHIISYEQYF
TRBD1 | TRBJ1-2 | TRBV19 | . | TGTGCCAGTAGTTCCCCCGACGGACAGGGGGCCACTAACTATGGCTACACCTTC | CASSSPDGQGATNYGYTF
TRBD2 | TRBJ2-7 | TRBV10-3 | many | TGTGCCATCAGTGACCCGACTAGCAGCTACGAGCAGTACTTC | CAISDPTSSYEQYF
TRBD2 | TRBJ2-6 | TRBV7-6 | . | TGTGCCAGCAGCTTATGGGGACTAGCGGCCTCTGGGGCCAACGTCCTGACTTTC | CASSLWGLAASGANVLTF
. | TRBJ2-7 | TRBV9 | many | TGTTCCAGCAGCTCCCCGCGGCCCAGCTCCTACGAGCAGTACTTC | CSSSSPRPSSYEQYF
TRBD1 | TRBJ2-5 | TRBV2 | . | TGTGCCAGCAGCGGGGACAGGGGGCCTGAGACCCAGTACTTC | CASSGDRGPETQYF
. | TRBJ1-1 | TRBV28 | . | TGTGCCAGCACCCGCGGGGAAAGCACTGAAGCTTTCTTT | CASTRGESTEAFF
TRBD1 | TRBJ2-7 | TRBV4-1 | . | TGCGCCAGCAGTCGACAGGGGGGATCCTACGAGCAGTACTTC | CASSRQGGSYEQYF
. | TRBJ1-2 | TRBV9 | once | TGTGCCAGCAAGAGAGATGGCTACACCTTC | CASKRDGYTF
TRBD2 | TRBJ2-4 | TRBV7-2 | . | TGTGCCAGCAGCTTAGTACCCGGGACTAGCGGGAGAGGGAACATTCAGTACTTC | CASSLVPGTSGRGNIQYF
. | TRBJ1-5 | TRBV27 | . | TGTGCCAGCAGTTTAAAGCCTTCTATGAGCAATCAGCCCCAGCATTTT | CASSLKPSMSNQPQHF
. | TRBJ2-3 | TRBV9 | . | TGTGCCAGCAGCGTATCGGTACAGGGTTTCAGGACAGATACGCAGTATTTT | CASSVSVQGFRTDTQYF
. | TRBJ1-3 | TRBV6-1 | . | TGTGCCAGCACCAAGGGGGTGACTGGAAACACCATATATTTT | CASTKGVTGNTIYF
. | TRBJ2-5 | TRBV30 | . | TGTGCCTGGAGTTCAGGTCAGAGCCAAGAGACCCAGTACTTC | CAWSSGQSQETQYF
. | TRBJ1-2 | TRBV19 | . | TGTGCCAGTAGGGTAGGGGGGGGCCATGGCTACACCTTC | CASRVGGGHGYTF
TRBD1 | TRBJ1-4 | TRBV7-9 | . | TGTGCCAGCAGCTCTTTGACAGGGGGACTGTTTTTT | CASSSLTGGLFF
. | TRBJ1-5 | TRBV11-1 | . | TGTGCCAGCAGCGTAAGCAGCAATCAGCCCCAGCATTTT | CASSVSSNQPQHF